This record concerns one T cell receptor beta chain sequence. The data belong to a study of blood T cell repertoires in COVID-19. Trimming stripped 5 bases from V and 1 base from J, with 18 bases between. The CDR3 has 16 amino acids. CDR1 and CDR2 (germline): MNHEY, SMNVEV (reference sequence). Here immunoSEQ multiplex PCR was the method, and the copy in TCRdb shows in-frame clones only, minus some. This sample has about 19,000 clones, with around 87% found just once. Specimen: peripheral blood. The gene calls are TRBV27 and TRBJ2-7, with D maybe TRBD1 (6 bases). This receptor was taken from a human donor in a cohort sampled during active COVID-19. The DNA for the CDR3 is TGTGCCAGCAGTGGGGGCAGAGAGATAAATTCCTACGAGCAGTACTTC. Translating it yields CASSGGREINSYEQYF.